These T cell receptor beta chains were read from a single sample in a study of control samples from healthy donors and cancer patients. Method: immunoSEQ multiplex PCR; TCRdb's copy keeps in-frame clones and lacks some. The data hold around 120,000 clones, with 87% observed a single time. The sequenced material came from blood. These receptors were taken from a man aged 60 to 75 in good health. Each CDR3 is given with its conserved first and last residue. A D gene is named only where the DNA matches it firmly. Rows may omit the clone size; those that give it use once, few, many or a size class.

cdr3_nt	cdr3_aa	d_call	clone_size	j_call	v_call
TGCGCCAGCAGCCAAGAGGGAGGGTACAATTCACCCCTCCACTTT	CASSQEGGYNSPLHF	.	.	TRBJ1-6	TRBV4-1
TGTGCCAGCAGTTTGACGGGCCCCGCGAACACTGAAGCTTTCTTT	CASSLTGPANTEAFF	.	.	TRBJ1-1	TRBV28
TGTGCCAGTAGTGACCGACCGGACTCGTATAGCAATCAGCCCCAGCATTTT	CASSDRPDSYSNQPQHF	.	.	TRBJ1-5	TRBV19
TGTGCCAGCAGCAAAGAGTTCTCCGGCCGCAGGTCTGGAAACACCATATATTTT	CASSKEFSGRRSGNTIYF	.	.	TRBJ1-3	TRBV21-1
TGTGCCAGCAGTGAAGCTGATTTTCAGGGGGCGGTAGGTTCACCCCTCCACTTT	CASSEADFQGAVGSPLHF	TRBD1	.	TRBJ1-6	TRBV6-1
TGTGCCAGCACGGCCTTTACAAGAGATCAGCCCCAGCATTTT	CASTAFTRDQPQHF	.	.	TRBJ1-5	TRBV2
TGCAGCGCACTTAAAATGAGCTCTGGAAACACCATATATTTT	CSALKMSSGNTIYF	.	.	TRBJ1-3	TRBV29-1
TGTGCCAGCAGCCAAGCTGGCCTCCAAGGCGCTGAAGCTTTCTTT	CASSQAGLQGAEAFF	.	.	TRBJ1-1	TRBV3-1/TRBV3-2
TGTGCCAGCAGCTTACAGCAGGGCTCCTACAATGAGCAGTTCTTC	CASSLQQGSYNEQFF	.	.	TRBJ2-1	TRBV7-3
TGTGCCAGCAGTTTTCGGACTACCAATGAAAAACTGTTTTTT	CASSFRTTNEKLFF	.	.	TRBJ1-4	TRBV27
TGTGCCAGCAGTCAACCGGACAGGCCTAACTATGGCTACACCTTC	CASSQPDRPNYGYTF	TRBD1	.	TRBJ1-2	TRBV28
TGTGCCAGCAGGCTGGGACAGAACACTGAAGCTTTCTTT	CASRLGQNTEAFF	.	.	TRBJ1-1	TRBV27
TGTGCCAGCAGCTTAAAGCGGCAGCTGAACACTGAAGCTTTCTTT	CASSLKRQLNTEAFF	.	.	TRBJ1-1	TRBV7-8
TGCGCCAGCACGCACGGCGGGGGAACAGATACGCAGTATTTT	CASTHGGGTDTQYF	TRBD2	.	TRBJ2-3	TRBV5-1
TGTGCCAGCAGCGGTTACAATGAGCAGTTCTTC	CASSGYNEQFF	.	.	TRBJ2-1	TRBV9
TGTGCCAGCAGTTGGGGGGGACATCCAAAACTTAACTATAATTCACCCCTCCACTTT	CASSWGGHPKLNYNSPLHF	.	.	TRBJ1-6	TRBV27
TGTGCCAGCAGGGGGCGACCCCCTGGAAACACCATATATTTT	CASRGRPPGNTIYF	.	.	TRBJ1-3	TRBV21-1
TGTGCCGGAGCTACAGGGAGCAATCAGCCCCAGCATTTT	CAGATGSNQPQHF	.	.	TRBJ1-5	TRBV30
TGTGCCAGCAGTTACTCTAGCGGGACGGGTGAAAAACTGTTTTTT	CASSYSSGTGEKLFF	.	.	TRBJ1-4	TRBV6-6
TGTGCCTGGACCCGCGGGACAGGGAAGAAGTTCGTGAAAACAGAGACCCAGTACTTC	CAWTRGTGKKFVKTETQYF	TRBD1	.	TRBJ2-5	TRBV30
TGCAGTGCTAGTCTAGCGGGAATCACAGATACGCAGTATTTT	CSASLAGITDTQYF	TRBD2	few	TRBJ2-3	TRBV20-1
TGCAGCGCCGGCTTGTTCGGGAGCGAGCAGTACTTC	CSAGLFGSEQYF	.	.	TRBJ2-7	TRBV29-1
TGTGCCTGGAGTTCCGGGGCCATCTCTGGAAACACCATATATTTT	CAWSSGAISGNTIYF	.	.	TRBJ1-3	TRBV30
TGTGCCAGCAGTTTATTTGGCTTCGGGAACACTGAAGCTTTCTTT	CASSLFGFGNTEAFF	.	.	TRBJ1-1	TRBV28
TGTGCCAGCAGCTCCGGGACTTCAAGCACAGATACGCAGTATTTT	CASSSGTSSTDTQYF	.	.	TRBJ2-3	TRBV7-6
TGTGCCAGCAGTTACGACAGCGCCGCCTACAATGAGCAGTTCTTC	CASSYDSAAYNEQFF	.	.	TRBJ2-1	TRBV6-5
TGTGCCAGCAGCCCCCATTCGGGGGGGGGTTACAATGAGCAGTTCTTC	CASSPHSGGGYNEQFF	TRBD2	.	TRBJ2-1	TRBV11-2
TGTGCCATCAGTGAGTCGATAGGAAAGGGGGCATGGGAGACCCAGTACTTC	CAISESIGKGAWETQYF	TRBD1	.	TRBJ2-5	TRBV10-3
TGTGCCAGCAGGGGTTACACTGAAGCTTTCTTT	CASRGYTEAFF	.	.	TRBJ1-1	TRBV25-1
TGTGCCAGCAGCTGGACCGGGACAGGGGGCGCAGGGGATACGCAGTATTTT	CASSWTGTGGAGDTQYF	TRBD1	.	TRBJ2-3	TRBV7-3
TGTGCCAGCAGCTTAGGTGGGGGCCTGTGGACTGAAGCTTTCTTT	CASSLGGGLWTEAFF	.	.	TRBJ1-1	TRBV11-2
TGCGCCAGCAGTGAGTCGGCCAGGGTAAACACTGAAGCTTTCTTT	CASSESARVNTEAFF	.	.	TRBJ1-1	TRBV10-1
TGCGCCAGCAGCGTGAATACAGGGGAGCATGGAAACACCATATATTTT	CASSVNTGEHGNTIYF	TRBD1	.	TRBJ1-3	TRBV5-1
TGTGCCAGTAGTATTTCAGGGGACAATCAGCCCCAGCATTTT	CASSISGDNQPQHF	.	.	TRBJ1-5	TRBV19
TGTGCCAGTAGTATTTACGGGGCGAGCACAGATACGCAGTATTTT	CASSIYGASTDTQYF	.	once	TRBJ2-3	TRBV19
TGTGCCAGCAGCTCCGACAGGGCCTTTAATGAAAAACTGTTTTTT	CASSSDRAFNEKLFF	TRBD1	.	TRBJ1-4	TRBV7-9
TGTGCCAGCAGTTTCGGTACGGGAAACACCATATATTTT	CASSFGTGNTIYF	.	.	TRBJ1-3	TRBV12-3/TRBV12-4
TGCGCCAGCAGCTTAAATGCGGGTACTAATGAAAAACTGTTTTTT	CASSLNAGTNEKLFF	.	.	TRBJ1-4	TRBV5-1
TGTGCCAGTAGTGACTATAGCAATCAGCCCCAGCATTTT	CASSDYSNQPQHF	.	.	TRBJ1-5	TRBV19
TGTGCCAGCAGCTTCGGACTTGGGGTTTCGGAAAAACTGTTTTTT	CASSFGLGVSEKLFF	.	.	TRBJ1-4	TRBV11-2
TGTGCCAGTAGTATAGATTCTAAATTAGACCAGCCCCAGCATTTT	CASSIDSKLDQPQHF	.	.	TRBJ1-5	TRBV19
TGTGCCAGCAGTGGGACTCCCTACGAGCAGTACTTC	CASSGTPYEQYF	.	.	TRBJ2-7	TRBV28
TGTGCCAGTGAGAGGGGGCTCGGCACCGGGGAGCTGTTTTTT	CASERGLGTGELFF	TRBD1	.	TRBJ2-2	TRBV19
TGTGCCTGGAGTCCCTACACAGGGGGGAACGATCGAGCTTTCTTT	CAWSPYTGGNDRAFF	TRBD1	.	TRBJ1-1	TRBV30